This T cell receptor (beta chain) was retrieved from a study of blood T cell repertoires in COVID-19. Germline CDR1 and CDR2: LNHDA and SQIVND (reference sequence). Trimming cost V 7 bases and J 2 bases; bases outside gene matches: 9. The CDR3 runs 15 residues. Using immunoSEQ multiplex PCR, the repertoire was profiled, and TCRdb retains in-frame clones only, with some absent. The repertoire consists of approximately 130,000 clones, with around 86% occurring once and the leading ten covering about 18%. The clonotype was recovered from a woman in her fifties or sixties who had recovered from COVID-19. Source material: peripheral blood. The rearrangement links TRBV19 to TRBJ2-3, with 7 bases matching TRBD2. In nucleotides, the CDR3 is TGTGCCAGTACCCAGGAGCGGGGCCTCACAGATACGCAGTATTTT. Protein product: CASTQERGLTDTQYF.